This T cell receptor (beta chain) stems from a study of T cell responses to AZD1222 COVID-19 vaccine (dated by TCRdb to the early 2020s). Study-wide context: AZD1222 recipients whose second dose came at about 4 weeks and those whose second dose came at about 12 weeks were combined into one group, since spike-specific TCR depth and breadth did not differ between the two schedules. A total of 233 trial participants underwent TCR sequencing, of whom roughly 210 received two doses of AZD1222 and some 26 received two doses of the MenACWY control vaccine. Trial participants were enrolled into age subgroups of 18-55, 56-69 and 70-plus years, which contained approximately 150, 30 and 60 TCR-sequenced participants, respectively. Overall study results and their limits: The 56-69-year group was small, and its depth increase did not reach significance, likely because of low power. After two AZD1222 doses, both the breadth and the depth of spike-specific TCRs were significantly higher than at day 0 and than in MenACWY recipients. Participants were mostly white British, with more females than males. The authors suggested clonal diversity may have been underestimated. The whole spike protein was spanned by vaccine-associated CD4 TCRs, and dominant responses were seen in regions 160-218 and 743-854. Because no day 14 peak-response samples were available, repertoires were characterized only after the peak T cell response. Conclusions about previously exposed vaccinees were limited because only 6 or 7 AZD1222 recipients were SARS-CoV-2 seropositive at baseline. Reportedly, close to half of the unique spike-specific TCRs recognized epitopes lying outside the regions that are mutated in the B.1.351 and B.1.1.7 variants.

The germline V gene (reference sequence) supplies CDR1 SEHNR and CDR2 FQNEAQ. Trimming accounts for 5 bases at V and 8 bases at J, while the number of junction bases matched to no gene is 6. CDR3 length: 13 amino acids, cysteine to phenylalanine. This entry keeps only the CDR3 DNA: 39 bases, framed from base 1. Concerning this clone: No antigen is known for it. No clone much larger than this one lies a single base away; base qualities are absent.

Reading the label with the study, this specimen's time point is: baseline before first vaccination. The vaccinee samples were drawn from two UK trials, COV001 and COV002, one of which was a single-blind randomized controlled phase 2/3 trial testing AZD1222 (ChAdOx1 nCoV-19) in healthy adults. For TCRbeta chain sequencing, PBMC samples were collected from trial participants at day 0 and at day 28 after the second dose. The CDR3 regions of human TCRbeta chains were subjected to immunosequencing. As for the authors' bioinformatics: Repertoire TCRs were checked for matches against a reference library of SARS-CoV-2-specific TCRs that had been generated using the MIRA antigen-specificity platform. Breadth was defined as the fraction of unique TCRs that were SARS-CoV-2-associated, and depth was defined as the fraction of total T cells that were SARS-CoV-2-associated. Using the MIRA data, each spike-specific TCR was mapped to the spike region that the TCR reacts to and placed in a CD4 or CD8 class. Log10-transformed breadth and depth values were compared by one-way ANOVA with Sidak's multiple comparisons tests. In TCRdb, the immuneACCESS table is reduced to in-frame sequences with V and J assigned. These tables do not hold every clone; where another copy was compared, an unresolved V gene accounts for under half, and the others remain unexplained. V and J calls and clone size are copied from that table; D and trimming were computed from the DNA. The sample table records 110,000 to 150,000 clones; 80% to 90% of these occur just once. The ten most abundant clones make up 7.5% to 8.5% of the sample.

The sequence was obtained from an adult in good health. Material: peripheral blood, obtained on day 0 of AZD1222 vaccination. The sequence joins TRBV7-9 to TRBJ1-2, and 9 junctional nucleotides match TRBD1. The encoded CDR3 is CASSPGTGYGYTF. The nucleotide sequence is given as TGTGCCAGCAGCCCCGGGACAGGGTACGGCTACACCTTC.